Below are 9 T cell receptor beta chains sequenced from a single sample in a study of T-cell memory formation after mild COVID-19 (dated by TCRdb to about 2021). The library was generated by 5' RACE. Sequencing was performed on an Illumina NovaSeq 6000. Through fastp at Q25 and MiXCR, TCRdb rebuilt clones from the public reads, retaining in-frame beta chains. Entries are consolidated by CDR3 protein sequence, retaining the most common genes and DNA. The sample includes 110,000 or so distinct CDR3 sequences, with roughly 20% observed a single time. The ten largest clones capture approximately 40% of the sample. Input material: PBMCs or a T cell subset sorted from them (not recorded which). The receptor source for this set is a man aged 18 to 29 who had mild COVID-19 (a few samples of this study predate the infection). The sample titles of this study are shuffled in the database, so cell type and time point are left out; the donor was told from shared clones.

A few counts support this clonotype. The J gene is TRBJ1-2, the V gene TRBV12-3 or TRBV12-4; TRBD1 aligns across 7 bases. With V trimmed by 5 bases and J by 6 bases, 9 bases remained unmatched. This CDR3 is built from 14 residues. The CDR3 DNA follows: TGTGCCAGCAGTCCCTCAGGGGGTGGGAATGGCTACACCTTC. This translates into CASSPSGGGNGYTF.

The V and J genes are TRBV29-1 and TRBJ1-1; TRBD1 agrees at 7 bases. V lost 6 bases to trimming and J lost 2 bases; unmatched junction nucleotides: 9. Looked up from germline, CDR1 is SQVTM and CDR2 is ANQGSEA. The CDR3 totals 14 residues. The CDR3 sequence is CSVAGGLVNTEAFF. The CDR3 coding sequence is TGCAGCGTAGCAGGGGGATTAGTAAACACTGAAGCTTTCTTT.

This clonotype was seen more than once but under ten times. The chain uses TRBV4-1 and TRBJ2-2; 8 bases fit TRBD1. The germline CDR1 and CDR2 sequences are MGHRA and YSYEKL. This CDR3 has 18 residues. The V segment lost 3 bases and the J segment 1 base; nucleotides outside the gene matches: 10. CDR3 DNA: TGCGCCAGCAGCCAGGTCCCAGGACAGGGCCAGAACACCGGGGAGCTGTTTTTT. Amino acid sequence: CASSQVPGQGQNTGELFF.

This clonotype was observed a few times. The gene calls are TRBV7-2 and TRBJ2-5, with D hard to call. Trimming stripped 1 base from V and 1 base from J, with 16 bases between. From germline, CDR1 is SGHTA and CDR2 FQGNSA. The CDR3 has 17 residues. The CDR3 nucleotides are TGTGCCAGCAGCTTAGTCCTTGGGCGGAGACCCCAAGAGACCCAGTACTTC. Translation: CASSLVLGRRPQETQYF. Complete variable domain (other parts from reference TRBV7-2 and TRBJ2-5): GAGVSQSPSNKVTEKGKDVELRCDPISGHTALYWYRQSLGQGLEFLIYFQGNSAPDKSGLPSDRFSAERTGGSVSTLTIQRTQQEDSAVYLCASSLVLGRRPQETQYFGPGTRLLVL.

This clonotype was counted a few times. This chain joins TRBV5-1 and TRBJ2-7; D unresolved. V was cut by 4 bases and J by 0 bases, with 2 bases left in between. Germline CDR1 is SGHRS and CDR2 is YFSETQ. The CDR3 contains 11 residues. The CDR3 region is CASSVSYEQYF. CDR3 in DNA: TGCGCCAGCAGCGTCTCCTACGAGCAGTACTTC.

The table lists this clonotype with a few counts. V is TRBV10-3 and J is TRBJ1-1, with D unresolved. Germline CDR1 is ENHRY and CDR2 is SYGVKD. V lost 9 bases to trimming and J lost 0 bases, with 8 bases between them. CDR3 length equals 12 residues. The CDR3 spells CAISQMNTEAFF. The CDR3 DNA reads TGTGCCATTTCTCAGATGAACACTGAAGCTTTCTTT.

V usage is TRBV7-9 and J usage is TRBJ2-1; D might be TRBD1 (6 bases). Germline loops: CDR1 SEHNR, CDR2 FQNEAQ (reference sequence). V lost 2 bases, J lost 8 bases, and 16 bases lay in between. The CDR3 loop spans 15 amino acids. In DNA form, the CDR3 reads TGTGCCAGCAGCTTACTTAACAGGGCGATGGATGAGCAGTTCTTC. Protein sequence: CASSLLNRAMDEQFF.

This clonotype was detected only a few times. The chain combines TRBV20-1 with TRBJ2-5, with 7 bases fitting TRBD1. The CDR3 contains 13 residues. Germline V gene lookup returns CDR1 DFQATT and CDR2 SNEGSKA (reference sequence). The V gene end was trimmed by 1 base and the J gene end by 5 bases; junction bases not matched to a gene: 4. CDR3 residues: CSARVRGQETQYF. In DNA form, the CDR3 reads TGCAGTGCTAGAGTAAGGGGGCAGGAGACCCAGTACTTC.

The chain recombines TRBV6-2 or TRBV6-3 with TRBJ2-2; 9 bases agree with TRBD1. V was pared by 6 bases and J by 5 bases, with 7 bases of the junction left unmatched. The CDR3 spans 15 residues. Germline V CDR1 and CDR2: MNHEY, SVGEGT. CDR3 sequence: CASSPGQGFTGELFF. The CDR3 DNA reads TGTGCCAGCAGCCCGGGACAGGGATTTACCGGGGAGCTGTTTTTT.